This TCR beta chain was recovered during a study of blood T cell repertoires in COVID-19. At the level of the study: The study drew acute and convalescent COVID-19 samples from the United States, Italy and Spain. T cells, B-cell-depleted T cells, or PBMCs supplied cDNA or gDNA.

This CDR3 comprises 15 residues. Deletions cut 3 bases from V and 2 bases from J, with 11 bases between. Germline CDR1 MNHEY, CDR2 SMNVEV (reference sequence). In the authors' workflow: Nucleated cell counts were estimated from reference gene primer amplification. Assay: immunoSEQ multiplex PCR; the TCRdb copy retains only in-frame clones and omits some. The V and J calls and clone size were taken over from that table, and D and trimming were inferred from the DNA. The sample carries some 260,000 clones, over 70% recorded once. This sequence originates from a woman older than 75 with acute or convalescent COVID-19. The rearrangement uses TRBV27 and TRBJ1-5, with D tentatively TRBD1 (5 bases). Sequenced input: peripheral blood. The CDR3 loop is CASSFGQGGNQPQHF. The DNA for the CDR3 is TGTGCCAGCAGTTTTGGGCAGGGCGGCAATCAGCCCCAGCATTTT.